This T cell receptor beta chain came from a study of T cells in Graves' hyperthyroidism and ophthalmopathy. CDR3 length: 14 amino acids. With 4 bases clipped from V and 5 bases from J, the junction kept 8 bases outside the gene matches. The germline gives CDR1 SGDLS, CDR2 YYNGEE. RNA transcripts gave rise to amplified TCR beta CDR3 regions. The primer set for the first-round RT-PCR of the TCR CDR3 was HTBI. TCRdb re-called the multiplex PCR reads through MiXCR, storing one row per CDR3 protein. This sample has about 160,000 distinct CDR3 sequences; 8% to 9.5% occur once, and the top ten carry approximately 20%.

The TCR sequence derives from a woman between 18 and 29 years old with Graves' hyperthyroidism that later progressed to Graves' ophthalmopathy. Sequences were obtained from blood. The chain recombines TRBV9 with TRBJ2-5, with 7 bases fitting TRBD2. This CDR3 is CASSWGEGRETQYF. DNA of the CDR3: TGTGCCAGCAGCTGGGGGGAGGGCCGGGAGACCCAGTACTTC.